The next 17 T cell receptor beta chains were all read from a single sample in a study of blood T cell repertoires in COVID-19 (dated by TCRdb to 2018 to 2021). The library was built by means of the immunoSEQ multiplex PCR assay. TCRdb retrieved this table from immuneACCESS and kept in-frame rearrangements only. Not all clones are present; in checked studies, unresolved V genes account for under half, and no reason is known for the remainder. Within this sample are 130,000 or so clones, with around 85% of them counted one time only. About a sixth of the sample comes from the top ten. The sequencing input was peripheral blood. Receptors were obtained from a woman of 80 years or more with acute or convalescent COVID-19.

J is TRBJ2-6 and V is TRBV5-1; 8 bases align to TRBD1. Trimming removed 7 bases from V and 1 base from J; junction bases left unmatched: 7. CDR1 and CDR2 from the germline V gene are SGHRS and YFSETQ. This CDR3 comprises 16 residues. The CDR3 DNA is TGCGCCAGCTCAGGGGGCACTTATTCTGGGGCCAACGTCCTGACTTTC. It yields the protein CASSGGTYSGANVLTF.

CDR3 loop: CAGTGGGTDTQYF. The DNA of the CDR3 is TGTGCCGGGACAGGGGGCGGCACAGATACGCAGTATTTT. V usage is TRBV30 and J usage is TRBJ2-3; 12 bases fit TRBD1. The CDR3 totals 13 residues. Per the germline V gene, CDR1 is GTSNPN and CDR2 is SVGIG (reference sequence). The V and J ends lost 8 bases and 1 base, in that order; junction bases with no gene match: 1.

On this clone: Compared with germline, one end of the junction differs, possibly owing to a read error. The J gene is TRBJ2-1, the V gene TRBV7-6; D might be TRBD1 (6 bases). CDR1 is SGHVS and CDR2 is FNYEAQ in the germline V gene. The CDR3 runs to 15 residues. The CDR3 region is CASSIEGVGNQQRIF. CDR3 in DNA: TGTGCCAGCAGCATAGAGGGGGTGGGGAACCAACAGCGGATCTTC.

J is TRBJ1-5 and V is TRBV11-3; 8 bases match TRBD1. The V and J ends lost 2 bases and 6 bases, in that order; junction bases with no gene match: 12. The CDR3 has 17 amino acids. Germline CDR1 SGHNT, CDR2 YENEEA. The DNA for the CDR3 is TGTGCCAGCAGCTTAAGACGGAGGACAGGGAAGGGTCAGCCCCAGCATTTT. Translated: CASSLRRRTGKGQPQHF.

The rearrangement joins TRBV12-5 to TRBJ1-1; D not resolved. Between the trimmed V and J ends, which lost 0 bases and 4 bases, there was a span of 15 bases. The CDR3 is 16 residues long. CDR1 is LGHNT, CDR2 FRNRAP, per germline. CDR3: CASGLVLVSGITEAFF. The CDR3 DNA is TGTGCTAGTGGTTTGGTTCTTGTGTCCGGGATCACTGAAGCTTTCTTT.

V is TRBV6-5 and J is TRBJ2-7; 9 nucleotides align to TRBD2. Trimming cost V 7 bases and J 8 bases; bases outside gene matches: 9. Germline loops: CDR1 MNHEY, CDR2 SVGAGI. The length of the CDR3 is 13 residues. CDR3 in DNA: TGTGCCAGCACGGCTAGCGGGGCCTCCCAGCAGTACTTC. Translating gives CASTASGASQQYF.

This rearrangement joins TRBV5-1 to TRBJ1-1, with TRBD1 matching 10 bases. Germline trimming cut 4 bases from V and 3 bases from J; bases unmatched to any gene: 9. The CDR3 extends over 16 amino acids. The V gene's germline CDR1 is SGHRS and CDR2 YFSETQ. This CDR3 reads CASSRGTGEIYTEAFF. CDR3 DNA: TGCGCCAGCAGCCGCGGGACAGGGGAGATTTACACTGAAGCTTTCTTT.

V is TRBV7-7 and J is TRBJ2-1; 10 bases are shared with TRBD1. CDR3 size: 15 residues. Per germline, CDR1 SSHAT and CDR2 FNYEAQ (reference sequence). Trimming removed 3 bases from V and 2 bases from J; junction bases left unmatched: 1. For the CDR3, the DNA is TGTGCCAGCAGCTTCGGGACAGGGGCCTACAATGAGCAGTTCTTC. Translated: CASSFGTGAYNEQFF.

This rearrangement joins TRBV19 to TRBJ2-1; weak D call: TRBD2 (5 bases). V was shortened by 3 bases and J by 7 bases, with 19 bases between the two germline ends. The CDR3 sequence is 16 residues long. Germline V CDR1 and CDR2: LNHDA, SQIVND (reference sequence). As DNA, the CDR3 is TGTGCCAGTAGTATCCTGACTACCGAAGGTAGAAATGAGCAGTTCTTC. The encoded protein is CASSILTTEGRNEQFF. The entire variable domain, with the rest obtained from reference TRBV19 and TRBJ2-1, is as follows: DGGITQSPKYLFRKEGQNVTLSCEQNLNHDAMYWYRQDPGQGLRLIYYSQIVNDFQKGDIAEGYSVSREKKESFPLTVTSAQKNPTAFYLCASSILTTEGRNEQFFGPGTRLTVL.

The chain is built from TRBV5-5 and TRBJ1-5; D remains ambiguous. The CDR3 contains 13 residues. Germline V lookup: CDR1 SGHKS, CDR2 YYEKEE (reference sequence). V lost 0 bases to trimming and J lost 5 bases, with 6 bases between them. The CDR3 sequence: CASSLDRDQPQHF. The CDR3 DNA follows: TGTGCCAGCAGCTTGGATCGGGATCAGCCCCAGCATTTT. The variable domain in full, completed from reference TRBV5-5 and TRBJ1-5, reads DAGVTQSPTHLIKTRGQQVTLRCSPISGHKSVSWYQQVLGQGPQFIFQYYEKEERGRGNFPDRFSARQFPNYSSELNVNALLLGDSALYLCASSLDRDQPQHFGDGTRLSIL.

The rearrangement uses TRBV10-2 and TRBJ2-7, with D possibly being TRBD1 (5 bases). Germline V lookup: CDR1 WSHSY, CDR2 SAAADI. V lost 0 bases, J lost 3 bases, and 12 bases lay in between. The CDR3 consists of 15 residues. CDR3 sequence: CASSESADTFYEQYF. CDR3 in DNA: TGCGCCAGCAGTGAGTCTGCGGACACCTTCTACGAGCAGTACTTC.

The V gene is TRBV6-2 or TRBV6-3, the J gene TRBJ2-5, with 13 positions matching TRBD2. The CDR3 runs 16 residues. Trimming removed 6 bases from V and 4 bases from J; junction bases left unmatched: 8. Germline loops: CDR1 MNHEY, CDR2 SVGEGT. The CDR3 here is CASSPRRLAGGETQYF. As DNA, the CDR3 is TGTGCCAGCAGCCCCCGCAGACTAGCGGGAGGAGAGACCCAGTACTTC.

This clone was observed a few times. The CDR3 spells CASSFPPGTRVVNEQFF. The CDR3 region has the DNA TGTGCCAGCAGCTTCCCTCCCGGGACTAGAGTTGTCAATGAGCAGTTCTTC. This chain connects TRBV5-4 to TRBJ2-1; 8 bases line up with TRBD2. Germline-derived CDR1 and CDR2 are SGHNT and YYREEE (reference sequence). Trimming at V came to 2 bases and at J to 6 bases, leaving 13 bases not matched to a gene. The CDR3 has 17 amino acids.

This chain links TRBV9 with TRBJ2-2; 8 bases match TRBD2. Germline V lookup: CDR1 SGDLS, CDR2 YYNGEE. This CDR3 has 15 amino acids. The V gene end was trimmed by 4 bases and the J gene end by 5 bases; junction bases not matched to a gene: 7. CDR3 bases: TGTGCCAGCAGCCCGCGGGGGGCCCAAACCGGGGAGCTGTTTTTT. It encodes CASSPRGAQTGELFF.

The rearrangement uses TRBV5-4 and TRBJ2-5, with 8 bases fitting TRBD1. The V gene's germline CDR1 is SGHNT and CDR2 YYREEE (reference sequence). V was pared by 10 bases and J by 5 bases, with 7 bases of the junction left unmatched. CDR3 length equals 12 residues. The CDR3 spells CAGGAGGETQYF. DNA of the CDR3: TGTGCCGGCGGGGCAGGGGGCGAGACCCAGTACTTC.

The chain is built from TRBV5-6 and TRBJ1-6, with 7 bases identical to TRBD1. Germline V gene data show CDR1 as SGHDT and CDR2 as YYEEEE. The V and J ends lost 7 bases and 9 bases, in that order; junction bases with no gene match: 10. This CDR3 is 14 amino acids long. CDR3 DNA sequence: TGTGCCAGCCTTGCAAACAGGGGTAGTTCACCCCTCCACTTT. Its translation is CASLANRGSSPLHF.

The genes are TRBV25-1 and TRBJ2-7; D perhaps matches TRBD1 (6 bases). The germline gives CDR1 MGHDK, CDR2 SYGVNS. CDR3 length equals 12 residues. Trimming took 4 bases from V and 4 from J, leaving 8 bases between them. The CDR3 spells CASSVTGYEQYF. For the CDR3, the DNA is TGTGCCAGCAGTGTTACAGGGTACGAGCAGTACTTC.